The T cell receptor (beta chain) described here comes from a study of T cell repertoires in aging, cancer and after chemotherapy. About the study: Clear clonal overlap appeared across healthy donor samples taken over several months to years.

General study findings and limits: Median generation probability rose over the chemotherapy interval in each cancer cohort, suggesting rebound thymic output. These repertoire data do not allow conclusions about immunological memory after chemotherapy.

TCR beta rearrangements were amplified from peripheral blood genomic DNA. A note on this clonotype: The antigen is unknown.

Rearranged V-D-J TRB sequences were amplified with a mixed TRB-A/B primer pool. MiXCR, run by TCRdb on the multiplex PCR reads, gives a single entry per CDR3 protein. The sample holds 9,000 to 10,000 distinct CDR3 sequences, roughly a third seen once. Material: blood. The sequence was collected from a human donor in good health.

In DNA form, the CDR3 reads TGTGCCAGCAGCAAAGGGCAGGGGAACGAGCAGTACTTC. Protein sequence: CASSKGQGNEQYF. This chain connects TRBV21-1 to TRBJ2-7; the table's D call, TRBD1, was not checked against the DNA. TRBV21-1 is tagged as a pseudogene. CDR3 length: 13 amino acids.